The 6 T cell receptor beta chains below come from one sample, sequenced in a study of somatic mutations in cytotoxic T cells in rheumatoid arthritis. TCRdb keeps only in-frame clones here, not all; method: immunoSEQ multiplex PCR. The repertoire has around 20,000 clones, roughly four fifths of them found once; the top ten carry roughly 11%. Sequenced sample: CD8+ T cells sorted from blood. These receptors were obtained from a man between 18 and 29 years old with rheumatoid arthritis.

CDR3 amino acids: CASSPEGQGIYGYTF. The CDR3 DNA sequence: TGTGCCAGCAGCCCAGAGGGACAGGGGATCTATGGCTACACCTTC. This rearrangement joins TRBV7-2 to TRBJ1-2, with TRBD1 identical over 10 bases. The CDR3 extends over 15 amino acids. J was trimmed by 4 bases and V by 5 bases; bases with no gene match: 7. Germline lookup yields CDR1 SGHTA and CDR2 FQGNSA.

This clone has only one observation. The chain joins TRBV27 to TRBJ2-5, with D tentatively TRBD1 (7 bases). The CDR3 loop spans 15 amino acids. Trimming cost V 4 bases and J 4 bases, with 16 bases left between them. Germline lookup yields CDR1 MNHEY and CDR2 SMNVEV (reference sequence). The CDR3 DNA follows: TGTGCCAGCAGTTCCCCTCGACAGGGAGGAGAGACCCAGTACTTC. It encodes CASSSPRQGGETQYF.

The CDR3 here is CAWRWEGFGGYTF. The CDR3 nucleotides are TGTGCCTGGAGGTGGGAGGGGTTCGGTGGCTACACCTTC. This chain connects TRBV30 to TRBJ1-2, with D possibly being TRBD1 (5 bases). Trimming cost V 3 bases and J 7 bases, with 15 bases left between them. Per germline, CDR1 GTSNPN and CDR2 SVGIG (reference sequence). This CDR3 has 13 residues.

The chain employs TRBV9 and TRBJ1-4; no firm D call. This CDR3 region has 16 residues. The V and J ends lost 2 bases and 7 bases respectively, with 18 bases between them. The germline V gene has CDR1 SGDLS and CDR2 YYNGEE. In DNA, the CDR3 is TGTGCCAGCAGCGTGGATGACTCGCGGAGCGTTGAAAAACTGTTTTTT. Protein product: CASSVDDSRSVEKLFF.

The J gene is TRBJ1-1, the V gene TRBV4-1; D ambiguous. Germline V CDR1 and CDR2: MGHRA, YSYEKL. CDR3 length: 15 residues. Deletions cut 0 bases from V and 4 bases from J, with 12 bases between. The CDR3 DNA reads TGCGCCAGCAGCCAAGACTACCCAATAGGCACTGAAGCTTTCTTT. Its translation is CASSQDYPIGTEAFF.

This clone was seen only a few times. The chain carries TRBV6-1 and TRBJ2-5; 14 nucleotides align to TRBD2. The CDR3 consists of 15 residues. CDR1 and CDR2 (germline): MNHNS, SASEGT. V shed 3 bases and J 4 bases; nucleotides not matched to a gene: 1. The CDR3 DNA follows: TGTGCCAGCAGTGAGACTAGCGGGGGGGCAGAGACCCAGTACTTC. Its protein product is CASSETSGGAETQYF.